These 30 T cell receptor beta chains were sequenced from one sample in a study of blood T cell repertoires in COVID-19. Libraries were prepared by immunoSEQ multiplex PCR; TCRdb keeps only in-frame clonotypes and omits some of them. The sample consists of 140,000 to 150,000 clones, about 86% of them appearing once. Material for sequencing was peripheral blood. The receptors stem from a woman aged 50 to 65 with active or convalescent COVID-19.

The chain is built from TRBV19 and TRBJ1-1; 10 nucleotides agree with TRBD1. The CDR3 is 14 residues long. The trim removed 9 bases at V and 2 bases at J, leaving 6 bases unmatched. In germline, CDR1 is LNHDA, CDR2 SQIVND (reference sequence). DNA of the CDR3: TGTGCCAGCAGCCGGGACAGGGGTAACACTGAAGCTTTCTTT. Protein product: CASSRDRGNTEAFF.

V gene TRBV28 combines with J gene TRBJ2-2; perhaps TRBD1 as D (6 bases). Germline V gene data show CDR1 as MDHEN and CDR2 as SYDVKM. CDR3 length equals 16 residues. V lost 2 bases to trimming and J lost 2 bases, with 12 bases between them. DNA of the CDR3: TGTGCCAGCAGTTTAATCGTACAGGGAAACACCGGGGAGCTGTTTTTT. Amino acid sequence: CASSLIVQGNTGELFF.

V gene TRBV12-3 or TRBV12-4 combines with J gene TRBJ1-2; D may be TRBD1 (6 bases). V dropped 6 bases and J dropped 6 bases, with 14 bases sitting between them. The length of the CDR3 is 13 residues. CDR3 sequence (DNA): TGTGCCAGCAGGATATCAGGGGCAAATGGCTACACCTTC. It yields the protein CASRISGANGYTF.

This sequence joins TRBV14 and TRBJ2-7, with D hard to call. V was trimmed by 0 bases and J by 6 bases, leaving 15 bases between them. This CDR3 comprises 15 residues. Germline CDR1 and CDR2: SGHDN and FVKESK. In nucleotides, the CDR3 is TGTGCCAGCAGCCAAGATCCCCGGAGATCCGGCGAGCAGTACTTC. Residues: CASSQDPRRSGEQYF.

The chain links TRBV12-3 or TRBV12-4 to TRBJ1-1, with 8 nucleotides matching TRBD1. The CDR3 totals 13 residues. V was clipped by 10 bases and J by 1 base; unmatched bases: 5. The CDR3 coding sequence is TGTGCCATCCGGACAGGGCGGAACACTGAAGCTTTCTTT. Translated: CAIRTGRNTEAFF.

In its sample, this clone was seen a few times. This chain joins TRBV29-1 and TRBJ2-5, with unresolved D. Germline V gene lookup returns CDR1 SQVTM and CDR2 ANQGSEA. The CDR3 has 12 amino acids. V lost 4 bases to trimming and J lost 1 base, with 7 bases between them. This CDR3 reads CSVGKAQETQYF. CDR3 in DNA: TGCAGCGTTGGTAAAGCCCAAGAGACCCAGTACTTC. The whole variable domain, remainder taken from reference TRBV29-1 and TRBJ2-5, is SAVISQKPSRDICQRGTSLTIQCQVDSQVTMMFWYRQQPGQSLTLIATANQGSEATYESGFVIDKFPISRPNLTFSTLTVSNMSPEDSSIYLCSVGKAQETQYFGPGTRLLVL.

This clone was picked up one time. This chain links TRBV28 with TRBJ2-7, with D possibly matching TRBD2 (6 bases). The CDR3 contains 15 residues. V lost 3 bases and J lost 1, with 13 bases in between. Per the germline V gene, CDR1 is MDHEN and CDR2 is SYDVKM. The CDR3 region has the DNA TGTGCCAGCAGTTTGAGGGCAGGGAGGTCCTACGAGCAGTACTTC. Its protein product is CASSLRAGRSYEQYF.

The CDR3 is CASRQSSGANVLTF. The CDR3 nucleotides read TGTGCCAGCAGGCAGTCATCTGGGGCCAACGTCCTGACTTTC. V and J are TRBV3-1 (or the pseudogene TRBV3-2) and TRBJ2-6; D is ambiguous. The CDR3 has 14 residues. Trimming took off 6 bases at V and 1 base at J, with 7 bases between the two ends. Germline lookup yields CDR1 LGHDT and CDR2 YNNKEL (reference sequence).

This chain links TRBV5-4 with TRBJ2-1; 10 bases map to TRBD2. The CDR3 sequence is 17 residues long. Unmatched junction bases numbered 11, after V lost 4 bases and J lost 4 bases. Germline CDR1 SGHNT, CDR2 YYREEE (reference sequence). The DNA of the CDR3 is TGTGCCAGCAGCCCCTCGTCAGCGGGGGGGCATTACAATGAGCAGTTCTTC. Encoded protein: CASSPSSAGGHYNEQFF.

The rearrangement uses TRBV28 and TRBJ2-7, with unresolved D. Between the trimmed V and J ends, which lost 3 bases and 2 bases, there was a span of 8 bases. The CDR3 totals 13 residues. In germline, CDR1 is MDHEN, CDR2 SYDVKM. The CDR3 is CASSLGQTYEQYF. The CDR3 nucleotides are TGTGCCAGCAGTTTGGGCCAAACCTACGAGCAGTACTTC.

This sequence joins TRBV7-2 and TRBJ2-1, with TRBD1 identical over 9 bases. The CDR3 runs 15 residues. J was trimmed by 2 bases and V by 6 bases; bases with no gene match: 5. CDR1 and CDR2 (germline): SGHTA, FQGNSA. The CDR3 loop is CASRLDRGAYNEQFF. The CDR3 DNA reads TGTGCCAGCAGACTGGACAGGGGTGCCTACAATGAGCAGTTCTTC.

This rearrangement joins TRBV7-9 to TRBJ2-1; 7 bases fit TRBD1. With 1 base clipped from V and 7 bases from J, the junction kept 7 bases outside the gene matches. The CDR3 spans 15 residues. The germline V gene has CDR1 SEHNR and CDR2 FQNEAQ (reference sequence). The chain's CDR3 is CASSLEGQNLNEQFF. CDR3 DNA: TGTGCCAGCAGCTTAGAGGGACAGAACCTAAATGAGCAGTTCTTC. The full variable domain, its missing parts supplied by reference TRBV7-9 and TRBJ2-1, is DTGVSQNPRHKITKRGQNVTFRCDPISEHNRLYWYRQTLGQGPEFLTYFQNEAQLEKSRLLSDRFSAERPKGSFSTLEIQRTEQGDSAMYLCASSLEGQNLNEQFFGPGTRLTVL.

The genes are TRBV7-6 and TRBJ1-1, with 7 bases aligning to TRBD1. Trimming removed 1 base from V and 5 bases from J; junction bases left unmatched: 16. Germline assignment: CDR1 SGHVS and CDR2 FNYEAQ. CDR3 length: 18 amino acids. CDR3 region: CASSLVVRDSFMGTEAFF. The CDR3 DNA sequence: TGTGCCAGCAGCTTAGTGGTCCGGGACAGCTTTATGGGGACTGAAGCTTTCTTT.

The rearrangement uses TRBV28 and TRBJ2-2; 10 bases align to TRBD2. This CDR3 has 17 amino acids. Germline V lookup: CDR1 MDHEN, CDR2 SYDVKM. Losses at the gene ends were 3 bases for V and 5 bases for J; bases not matched to a gene: 9. The CDR3 coding sequence is TGTGCCAGCAGTTTCCGTCTAGCGGGAGTTCGGACCGGGGAGCTGTTTTTT. This sequence encodes CASSFRLAGVRTGELFF.

This chain connects TRBV12-5 to TRBJ2-3, with a weak D call TRBD2 (5 bases). Germline loops: CDR1 LGHNT, CDR2 FRNRAP. The CDR3 has 15 residues. The V and J ends lost 0 bases and 2 bases respectively, with 9 bases between them. The CDR3 DNA reads TGTGCTAGTGGTTTGGTAATCGGGGACACAGATACGCAGTATTTT. Translation gives CASGLVIGDTDTQYF.

J is TRBJ1-1 and V is TRBV19; 7 bases match TRBD1. The CDR3 loop spans 17 amino acids. Trimming cost V 5 bases and J 6 bases; bases outside gene matches: 18. Germline-derived CDR1 and CDR2 are LNHDA and SQIVND (reference sequence). The CDR3 reads CASSPPEQGSRIAEAFF. CDR3 DNA: TGTGCCAGTAGTCCTCCGGAACAGGGGTCGAGGATTGCTGAAGCTTTCTTT.

This clone was found once. The chain couples TRBV5-5 to TRBJ1-2; the D is unclear. From germline, CDR1 is SGHKS and CDR2 YYEKEE (reference sequence). V was pared by 4 bases and J by 3 bases, with 13 bases between. This CDR3 is built from 14 residues. CDR3 DNA: TGTGCCAGCAGCCCCTACGACGGGGACTATGGCTACACCTTC. Translating it yields CASSPYDGDYGYTF.

The chain has TRBV7-2 and TRBJ1-5; maybe TRBD1 (5 bases). V lost 3 bases, J lost 6 bases, and 12 bases lay in between. The CDR3 has 14 residues. Per the germline V gene, CDR1 is SGHTA and CDR2 is FQGNSA. The CDR3 here is CASSFGQLIQPQHF. The DNA of the CDR3 is TGTGCCAGCAGCTTTGGACAACTGATTCAGCCCCAGCATTTT.

V usage is TRBV28 and J usage is TRBJ2-3, with 7 nucleotides matching TRBD2. Trimming removed 5 bases from V and 2 bases from J; junction bases left unmatched: 10. This CDR3 is 16 amino acids long. Germline assignment: CDR1 MDHEN and CDR2 SYDVKM. This CDR3 is CASSQIGTTPTDTQYF. CDR3 coding DNA: TGTGCCAGCAGTCAGATCGGGACTACTCCCACAGATACGCAGTATTTT. Full variable domain (remainder filled in from reference TRBV28 and TRBJ2-3): DVKVTQSSRYLVKRTGEKVFLECVQDMDHENMFWYRQDPGLGLRLIYFSYDVKMKEKGDIPEGYSVSREKKERFSLILESASTNQTSMYLCASSQIGTTPTDTQYFGPGTRLTVL.

The rearrangement uses TRBV29-1 and TRBJ1-1; possibly TRBD1 for D (6 bases). Looked up from germline, CDR1 is SQVTM and CDR2 is ANQGSEA. CDR3 length equals 13 residues. The V gene lost 1 base and the J gene lost 7 bases, with 13 bases spanning the gap. Here the CDR3 DNA reads TGCAGCGTTGAAGTAGGGACACCCGGTGAAGCTTTCTTT. It translates to CSVEVGTPGEAFF.

The chain uses TRBV4-3 and TRBJ1-6; 12 positions match TRBD1. V shed 4 bases and J 9 bases; nucleotides not matched to a gene: 4. The CDR3 is 15 residues long. The V gene's germline CDR1 is LGHNA and CDR2 YSLEER. Here the CDR3 DNA reads TGCGCCAGCAGCCGGGGACAGGGGGCAGGTTCACCCCTCCACTTT. Its protein product is CASSRGQGAGSPLHF.

The chain combines TRBV5-1 with TRBJ2-5; maybe TRBD1 (5 bases). The CDR3 sequence is 14 residues long. CDR1 is SGHRS and CDR2 is YFSETQ in the germline V gene. Trimming shortened V by 4 bases and J by 4 bases, and 14 bases separated the two germline ends. CDR3 DNA sequence: TGCGCCAGCAGCCCGGTCGGGCAGGGAGAGACCCAGTACTTC. Residues: CASSPVGQGETQYF.

The J gene is TRBJ1-1, the V gene TRBV4-1; D ambiguous. CDR3 size: 13 residues. Germline assignment: CDR1 MGHRA and CDR2 YSYEKL. Deletions cut 5 bases from V and 4 bases from J, with 11 bases between. This CDR3 is CASSGRWVTEAFF. CDR3 nucleotide sequence: TGCGCCAGCAGCGGCAGGTGGGTCACTGAAGCTTTCTTT.

The J gene is TRBJ1-4, the V gene TRBV30; 7 bases match TRBD1. This CDR3 contains 16 residues. From germline, CDR1 is GTSNPN and CDR2 SVGIG (reference sequence). V gave up 3 bases and J gave up 7 bases; unmatched junction bases: 14. The CDR3 here is CAWSPSLGQLIEKLFF. The CDR3 DNA reads as TGTGCCTGGAGCCCGTCCCTGGGACAGCTTATTGAAAAACTGTTTTTT.

V and J are TRBV2 and TRBJ1-5; possible D gene TRBD1, 6 bases. The CDR3 is 15 amino acids. V lost 1 base and J 5 bases, leaving 12 bases between the germline ends. Germline V gene data show CDR1 as SNHLY and CDR2 as FYNNEI. The chain's CDR3 is CASSEVRGGYQPQHF. The CDR3 nucleotides are TGTGCCAGCAGTGAAGTTAGAGGGGGATATCAGCCCCAGCATTTT.

The chain uses TRBV30 and TRBJ1-6; D uncertain. This CDR3 has 11 residues. Germline CDR1 and CDR2: GTSNPN and SVGIG (reference sequence). Deletions cut 3 bases from V and 7 bases from J, with 4 bases between. In nucleotides, the CDR3 is TGTGCCTGGAGACTCAATTCACCCCTCCACTTT. It yields the protein CAWRLNSPLHF.

This rearrangement joins TRBV3-1 (or the pseudogene TRBV3-2) to TRBJ2-5; D call uncertain. This CDR3 region has 16 residues. Deletions cut 5 bases from V and 5 bases from J, with 21 bases between. The germline V gene has CDR1 LGHDT and CDR2 YNNKEL (reference sequence). The CDR3 bases are TGTGCCAGCAGCATGGCTTTTCCCATTTTCTCTGAGACCCAGTACTTC. Its protein product is CASSMAFPIFSETQYF.

This rearrangement joins TRBV20-1 to TRBJ1-4; D perhaps matches TRBD1 (5 bases). Trimming took off 2 bases at V and 7 bases at J, with 5 bases between the two ends. This CDR3 comprises 11 residues. Germline V gene data show CDR1 as DFQATT and CDR2 as SNEGSKA (reference sequence). The CDR3 DNA follows: TGCAGTGCTAGACAGGGTGAAAAACTGTTTTTT. It translates to CSARQGEKLFF.

This sequence joins TRBV10-2 and TRBJ2-7, with D possibly being TRBD1 (6 bases). There are 15 residues in the CDR3. V dropped 6 bases and J dropped 4 bases, with 19 bases sitting between them. Germline CDR1 reads WSHSY; CDR2 reads SAAADI. The chain's CDR3 is CASRALTGQLYEQYF. CDR3 DNA sequence: TGCGCCAGCAGGGCCCTTACAGGGCAGCTGTACGAGCAGTACTTC.

J is TRBJ2-7 and V is TRBV7-9; weak D call: TRBD2 (5 bases). The V end lost 5 bases, the J end lost 5 bases, and 16 bases lay between the germline ends. Germline assignment: CDR1 SEHNR and CDR2 FQNEAQ (reference sequence). CDR3 length: 14 amino acids. This CDR3 reads CASSLAGVSHEQYF. CDR3 sequence (DNA): TGTGCCAGCAGCCTTGCCGGGGTCTCTCACGAGCAGTACTTC.